These 22 T cell receptor beta chains originate from one sample sequenced in a study of blood T cell repertoires in COVID-19. Assay used: immunoSEQ multiplex PCR; TCRdb lists only in-frame clones, some missing. Counted here are approximately 470,000 clones, approximately 90% occurring once; the ten biggest clones make up roughly 0.7%. The sequencing input was PBMCs or T cells enriched from blood (not recorded which). These receptors originate from a woman between 18 and 29 years old who had recovered from COVID-19.

V gene TRBV6-5 combines with J gene TRBJ1-6, with D tentatively TRBD1 (6 bases). Trimming removed 8 bases from V and 8 bases from J, with 16 bases in between. The CDR3 runs 14 residues. The germline gives CDR1 MNHEY, CDR2 SVGAGI. The CDR3 coding sequence is TGTGCCAGCCATCCGAGATCAGGGGATTCACCCCTCCACTTT. Translated: CASHPRSGDSPLHF.

This chain uses TRBV4-2 with TRBJ2-3; TRBD2 matches 9 bases. This CDR3 region has 21 residues. Trimming removed 2 bases from V and 2 bases from J; junction bases left unmatched: 20. CDR1 LGHNA and CDR2 YNFKEQ come from the germline V gene. The CDR3 spells CASSQTWARGGPELPTDTQYF. CDR3 sequence (DNA): TGTGCCAGCAGCCAAACTTGGGCGCGGGGGGGGCCTGAGCTTCCCACAGATACGCAGTATTTT.

This chain joins TRBV4-1 and TRBJ2-1; TRBD2 aligns across 10 bases. The germline CDR1 and CDR2 sequences are MGHRA and YSYEKL. This CDR3 is built from 15 residues. V shed 6 bases and J 3 bases; nucleotides not matched to a gene: 5. The CDR3: CASRPLAGVYNEQFF. CDR3 in DNA: TGCGCCAGCAGACCCCTAGCGGGGGTCTACAATGAGCAGTTCTTC.

This clone showed up just a few times. The chain joins TRBV5-1 to TRBJ2-7; a possible D gene is TRBD2 (6 bases). The germline CDR1 and CDR2 sequences are SGHRS and YFSETQ. Trimming removed 4 bases at V and 3 bases at J, with 11 bases between. The CDR3 is 13 amino acids. The CDR3 loop is CASSGGDDYEQYF. The DNA for the CDR3 is TGCGCCAGCAGCGGCGGGGATGACTACGAGCAGTACTTC.

The chain couples TRBV11-2 to TRBJ2-5; 8 bases are a match to TRBD2. Germline V gives CDR1 SGHAT, CDR2 FQNNGV. Unmatched junction bases numbered 12, after V lost 5 bases and J lost 4 bases. This CDR3 is built from 16 residues. The CDR3 loop reads CASSLLLTGGRETQYF. CDR3 DNA: TGTGCCAGCAGCCTCCTTTTGACGGGGGGGCGAGAGACCCAGTACTTC.

The table lists this clone with a count of one. This chain uses TRBV5-1 with TRBJ1-2; D possibly corresponds to TRBD1 (5 bases). V was shortened by 4 bases and J by 0 bases, with 10 bases between the two germline ends. The germline V gene encodes CDR1 SGHRS and CDR2 YFSETQ. The CDR3 has 14 amino acids. This CDR3 reads CASSPGMTNYGYTF. The CDR3 DNA follows: TGCGCCAGCAGCCCAGGGATGACTAACTATGGCTACACCTTC.

Here the CDR3 reads CASSQETSGVFGETQYF. The CDR3 bases are TGCGCCAGCAGCCAAGAGACTAGCGGGGTGTTTGGGGAGACCCAGTACTTC. The chain carries TRBV4-1 and TRBJ2-5; 11 positions match TRBD2. The CDR3 is 17 residues long. Germline loops: CDR1 MGHRA, CDR2 YSYEKL. V shed 0 bases, J shed 5 bases, and the junction held 8 bases outside the gene matches.

The chain is built from TRBV19 and TRBJ2-3; a weak D match, TRBD1 (5 bases). Deletions cut 5 bases from V and 10 bases from J, with 19 bases between. CDR1 is LNHDA, CDR2 SQIVND, per germline (reference sequence). There are 14 residues in the CDR3. The CDR3 loop is CASSPRGGSRAQYF. In DNA form, the CDR3 reads TGTGCCAGTAGTCCTAGGGGCGGATCTCGTGCGCAGTATTTT.

V is TRBV6-5 and J is TRBJ1-2; a possible D gene is TRBD1 (5 bases). Germline CDR1 reads MNHEY; CDR2 reads SVGAGI. Trimming removed 7 bases at V and 3 bases at J, with 15 bases between. The CDR3 consists of 14 residues. The CDR3 here is CASTPRGDDYGYTF. In nucleotides, the CDR3 is TGTGCCAGCACCCCCCGGGGGGACGACTATGGCTACACCTTC.

This rearrangement joins TRBV29-1 to TRBJ2-1; 13 nucleotides line up with TRBD2. The CDR3 contains 16 residues. The J segment lost 5 bases and the V segment lost 5 bases, leaving 9 bases of the junction unmatched. CDR1 SQVTM and CDR2 ANQGSEA come from the germline V gene. CDR3 DNA sequence: TGCAGCGTTCACACCGCACTAGCGGGGGGGCACAATGAGCAGTTCTTC. This translates into CSVHTALAGGHNEQFF.

This chain joins TRBV5-1 and TRBJ1-1, with D possibly matching TRBD1 (5 bases). The V and J ends lost 2 bases and 0 bases respectively, with 11 bases between them. CDR1 and CDR2 from the germline V gene are SGHRS and YFSETQ. The CDR3 contains 15 residues. The CDR3 coding sequence is TGCGCCAGCAGCTTTACGACAGCAATGAACACTGAAGCTTTCTTT. Residues: CASSFTTAMNTEAFF.

This clone was seen just once. This chain links TRBV10-3 with TRBJ2-1; TRBD1 aligns across 7 bases. V lost 8 bases, J lost 2 bases, and 3 bases stayed unmatched. Per the germline V gene, CDR1 is ENHRY and CDR2 is SYGVKD. CDR3 length equals 13 residues. The CDR3 loop is CAIGDSTYNEQFF. The CDR3 DNA sequence: TGTGCCATCGGGGACAGTACCTACAATGAGCAGTTCTTC.

J is TRBJ2-5 and V is TRBV7-9; 8 bases are shared with TRBD1. J lost 7 bases, V lost 5 bases, and 12 bases had no gene match. The CDR3 sequence is 15 residues long. The germline V gene encodes CDR1 SEHNR and CDR2 FQNEAQ (reference sequence). DNA for the CDR3: TGTGCCAGCAGCCGACGGGGACAGGTTGACGGGACCCAGTACTTC. Translation gives CASSRRGQVDGTQYF.

The CDR3 DNA reads as TGTGCCAGTAGTAAGGCAGGGAGGGGTGGCTACACCTTC. Encoded protein: CASSKAGRGGYTF. The chain carries TRBV19 and TRBJ1-2; tentative D call: TRBD1 (5 bases). The germline V and J ends were trimmed by 4 bases and 7 bases, with 13 bases remaining between them. The length of the CDR3 is 13 residues. Germline CDR1 reads LNHDA; CDR2 reads SQIVND (reference sequence).

The chain employs TRBV5-6 and TRBJ1-5, with D perhaps TRBD1 (5 bases). Germline V CDR1 and CDR2: SGHDT, YYEEEE. The CDR3 runs 19 residues. Trimming took off 1 base at V and 0 bases at J, with 20 bases between the two ends. CDR3: CASSLPSGQGVYSNQPQHF. In nucleotides, the CDR3 is TGTGCCAGCAGCTTGCCGTCAGGGCAGGGTGTTTATAGCAATCAGCCCCAGCATTTT. The full variable domain, its missing parts supplied by reference TRBV5-6 and TRBJ1-5, is DAGVTQSPTHLIKTRGQQVTLRCSPKSGHDTVSWYQQALGQGPQFIFQYYEEEERQRGNFPDRFSGHQFPNYSSELNVNALLLGDSALYLCASSLPSGQGVYSNQPQHFGDGTRLSIL.

The rearrangement links TRBV7-9 to TRBJ1-1; D is uncertain. CDR1 and CDR2 from the germline V gene are SEHNR and FQNEAQ (reference sequence). The CDR3 runs 13 residues. Between the trimmed V and J ends, which lost 5 bases and 5 bases, there was a span of 12 bases. The CDR3 loop reads CASSAAEITEAFF. The DNA for the CDR3 is TGTGCCAGCAGCGCCGCCGAGATTACTGAAGCTTTCTTT.

Points on this clone: Different DNA sequences within this sample yield the same CDR3. V and J are TRBV7-2 and TRBJ1-1; D is unresolved. This CDR3 region has 13 residues. Germline V CDR1 and CDR2: SGHTA, FQGNSA. V lost 3 bases and J lost 8, with 13 bases in between. CDR3 sequence (DNA): TGTGCCAGCAGCTTGGTTTCCGGGGTGGAAGCTTTCTTT. Protein product: CASSLVSGVEAFF.

This clone was seen just once. The CDR3 nucleotides read TGTGCCAGTCACTCCCCGGGGGGAAACACTGAAGCTTTCTTT. Translated, it gives CASHSPGGNTEAFF. The chain carries TRBV6-5 and TRBJ1-1; D may be TRBD1 (5 bases). CDR3 length: 14 amino acids. In germline, CDR1 is MNHEY, CDR2 SVGAGI. V gave up 9 bases and J gave up 2 bases, with 16 bases separating them.

The table lists this clone with a few counts. CDR3 residues: CASSLSEGVSDEAFF. The CDR3, as DNA: TGCGCCAGCAGCTTGTCAGAGGGGGTCTCAGATGAAGCTTTCTTT. The chain couples TRBV5-1 to TRBJ1-1; a weak D match, TRBD1 (6 bases). CDR3 length: 15 amino acids. The V and J ends lost 1 base and 7 bases respectively, with 17 bases between them. Germline CDR1 reads SGHRS; CDR2 reads YFSETQ.

The rearrangement joins TRBV5-4 to TRBJ1-1, with D possibly matching TRBD1 (6 bases). The CDR3 has 15 amino acids. Trimming removed 3 bases from V and 1 base from J, with 13 bases in between. Looked up from germline, CDR1 is SGHNT and CDR2 is YYREEE (reference sequence). The CDR3 protein is CASSSRTVGNTEAFF. The CDR3 coding sequence is TGTGCCAGCAGCTCCCGGACAGTGGGGAACACTGAAGCTTTCTTT.

V usage is TRBV4-1 and J usage is TRBJ1-2; 8 bases are a match to TRBD1. J gave up 6 bases and V 2 bases, and 11 bases lay outside the gene matches. The CDR3 has 16 residues. Germline values: CDR1 MGHRA, CDR2 YSYEKL. Here the CDR3 reads CASSQPRTGIMDGYTF. As DNA, the CDR3 is TGCGCCAGCAGCCAACCTAGGACAGGGATAATGGATGGCTACACCTTC.

In its sample, this clone was seen once. This chain links TRBV7-8 with TRBJ2-3; weak D call: TRBD2 (7 bases). Between the trimmed V and J ends, which lost 4 bases and 3 bases, there was a span of 14 bases. Germline values: CDR1 SGHVS, CDR2 FQNEAQ. The CDR3 is 15 amino acids. The CDR3 coding sequence is TGTGCCAGCAGCTCACGGGGGGCTGATACAGATACGCAGTATTTT. Translated: CASSSRGADTDTQYF.